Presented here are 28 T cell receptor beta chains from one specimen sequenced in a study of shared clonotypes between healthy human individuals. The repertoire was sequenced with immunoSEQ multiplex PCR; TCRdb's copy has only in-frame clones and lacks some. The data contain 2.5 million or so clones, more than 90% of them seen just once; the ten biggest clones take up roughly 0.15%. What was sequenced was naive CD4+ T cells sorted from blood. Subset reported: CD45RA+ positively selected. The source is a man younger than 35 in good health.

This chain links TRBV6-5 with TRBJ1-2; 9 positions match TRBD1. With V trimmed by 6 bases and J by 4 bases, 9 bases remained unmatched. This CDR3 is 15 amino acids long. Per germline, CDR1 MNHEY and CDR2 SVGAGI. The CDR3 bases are TGTGCCAGCAGGGAGCCGGGACAGGGTGGCTATGGCTACACCTTC. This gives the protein CASREPGQGGYGYTF.

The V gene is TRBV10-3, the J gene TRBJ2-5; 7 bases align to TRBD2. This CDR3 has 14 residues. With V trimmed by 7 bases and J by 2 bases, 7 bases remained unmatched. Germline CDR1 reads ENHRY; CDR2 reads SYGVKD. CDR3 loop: CAINAGVGQETQYF. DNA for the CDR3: TGTGCCATCAATGCGGGAGTTGGGCAAGAGACCCAGTACTTC.

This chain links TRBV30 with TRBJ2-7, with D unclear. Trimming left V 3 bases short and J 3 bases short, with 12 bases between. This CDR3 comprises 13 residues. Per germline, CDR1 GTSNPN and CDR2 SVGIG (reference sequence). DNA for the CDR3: TGTGCCTGGAGCCATGGAACCTACTACGAGCAGTACTTC. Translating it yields CAWSHGTYYEQYF.

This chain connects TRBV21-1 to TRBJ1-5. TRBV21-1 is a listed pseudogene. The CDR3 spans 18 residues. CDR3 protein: CASSRVQLTTKSYEPQHF. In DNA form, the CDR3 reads TGTGCCAGCAGCAGAGTCCAACTAACGACAAAGTCTTATGAGCCCCAGCATTTT.

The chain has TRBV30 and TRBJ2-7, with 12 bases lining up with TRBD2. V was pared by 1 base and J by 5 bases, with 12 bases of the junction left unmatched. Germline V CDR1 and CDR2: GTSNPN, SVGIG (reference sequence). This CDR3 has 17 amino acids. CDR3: CAWSAVRLAGGRHEQYF. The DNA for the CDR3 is TGTGCCTGGAGTGCAGTGAGGCTAGCGGGAGGGCGACACGAGCAGTACTTC.

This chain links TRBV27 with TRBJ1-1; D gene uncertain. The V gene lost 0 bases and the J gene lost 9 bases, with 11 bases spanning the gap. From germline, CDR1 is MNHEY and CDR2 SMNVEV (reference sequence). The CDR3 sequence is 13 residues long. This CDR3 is CASSLSQLSKAFF. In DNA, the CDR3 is TGTGCCAGCAGTTTATCGCAGCTTTCGAAAGCTTTCTTT.

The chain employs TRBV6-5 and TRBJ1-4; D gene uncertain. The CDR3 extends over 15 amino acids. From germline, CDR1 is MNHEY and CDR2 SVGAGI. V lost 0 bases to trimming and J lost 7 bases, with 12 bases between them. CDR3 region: CASSYSFGSGEKLFF. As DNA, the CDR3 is TGTGCCAGCAGTTACTCGTTCGGGTCCGGTGAAAAACTGTTTTTT.

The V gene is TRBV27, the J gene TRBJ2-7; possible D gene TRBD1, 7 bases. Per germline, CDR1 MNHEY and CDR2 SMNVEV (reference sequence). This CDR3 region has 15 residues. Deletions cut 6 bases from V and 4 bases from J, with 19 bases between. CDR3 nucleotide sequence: TGTGCCAGCAGCGAACCCCAGGGGGGAAGGTACGAGCAGTACTTC. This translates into CASSEPQGGRYEQYF.

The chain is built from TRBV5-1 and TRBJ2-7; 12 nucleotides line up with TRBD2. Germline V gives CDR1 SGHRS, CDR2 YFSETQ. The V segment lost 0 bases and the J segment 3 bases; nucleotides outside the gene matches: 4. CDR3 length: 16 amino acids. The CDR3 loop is CASSLAKTSGGYEQYF. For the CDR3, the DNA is TGCGCCAGCAGCTTGGCCAAGACTAGCGGGGGCTACGAGCAGTACTTC. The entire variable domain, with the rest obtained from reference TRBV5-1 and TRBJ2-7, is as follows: KAGVTQTPRYLIKTRGQQVTLSCSPISGHRSVSWYQQTPGQGLQFLFEYFSETQRNKGNFPGRFSGRQFSNSRSEMNVSTLELGDSALYLCASSLAKTSGGYEQYFGPGTRLTVT.

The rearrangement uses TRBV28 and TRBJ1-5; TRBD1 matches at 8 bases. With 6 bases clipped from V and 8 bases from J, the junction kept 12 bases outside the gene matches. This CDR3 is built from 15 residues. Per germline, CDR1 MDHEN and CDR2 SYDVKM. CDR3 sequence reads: CASSLSTGAVKPQHF. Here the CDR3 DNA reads TGTGCCAGCAGCCTATCGACAGGGGCGGTTAAGCCCCAGCATTTT. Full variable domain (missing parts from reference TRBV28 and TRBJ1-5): DVKVTQSSRYLVKRTGEKVFLECVQDMDHENMFWYRQDPGLGLRLIYFSYDVKMKEKGDIPEGYSVSREKKERFSLILESASTNQTSMYLCASSLSTGAVKPQHFGDGTRLSIL.

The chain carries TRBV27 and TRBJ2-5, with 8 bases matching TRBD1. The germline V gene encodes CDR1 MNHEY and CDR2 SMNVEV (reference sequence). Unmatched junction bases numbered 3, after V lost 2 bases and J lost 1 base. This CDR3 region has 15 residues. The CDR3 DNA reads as TGTGCCAGCAGTTTAAGACAGGGGCGCCAAGAGACCCAGTACTTC. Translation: CASSLRQGRQETQYF.

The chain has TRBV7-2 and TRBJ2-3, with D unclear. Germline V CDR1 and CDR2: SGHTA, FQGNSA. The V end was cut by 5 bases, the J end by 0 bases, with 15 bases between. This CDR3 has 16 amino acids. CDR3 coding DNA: TGTGCCAGCAGCCCCCGACCTGGGATTAGCACAGATACGCAGTATTTT. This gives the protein CASSPRPGISTDTQYF.

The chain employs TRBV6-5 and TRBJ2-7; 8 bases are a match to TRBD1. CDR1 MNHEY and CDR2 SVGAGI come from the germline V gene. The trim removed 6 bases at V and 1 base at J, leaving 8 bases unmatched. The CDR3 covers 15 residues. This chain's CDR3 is CASSRTGPDSYEQYF. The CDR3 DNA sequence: TGTGCCAGCAGCCGGACAGGGCCGGATTCCTACGAGCAGTACTTC.

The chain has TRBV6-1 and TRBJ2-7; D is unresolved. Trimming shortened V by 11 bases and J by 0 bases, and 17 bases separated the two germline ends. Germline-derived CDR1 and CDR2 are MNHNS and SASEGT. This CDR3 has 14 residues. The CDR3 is CAGSRMSLSYEQYF. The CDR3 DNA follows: TGTGCCGGATCTCGGATGAGTCTCTCCTACGAGCAGTACTTC.

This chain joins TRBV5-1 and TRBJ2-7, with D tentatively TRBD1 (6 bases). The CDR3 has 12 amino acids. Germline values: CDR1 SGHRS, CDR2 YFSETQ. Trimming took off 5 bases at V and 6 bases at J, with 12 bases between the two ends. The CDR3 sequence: CASRDLTGEQYF. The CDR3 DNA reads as TGCGCCAGCAGAGATTTGACAGGCGAGCAGTACTTC.

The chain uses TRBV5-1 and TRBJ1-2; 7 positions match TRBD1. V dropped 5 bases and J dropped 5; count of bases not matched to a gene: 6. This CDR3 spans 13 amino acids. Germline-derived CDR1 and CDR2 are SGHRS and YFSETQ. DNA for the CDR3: TGCGCCAGCAGACCTGGGACAGCTTATGGCTACACCTTC. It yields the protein CASRPGTAYGYTF.

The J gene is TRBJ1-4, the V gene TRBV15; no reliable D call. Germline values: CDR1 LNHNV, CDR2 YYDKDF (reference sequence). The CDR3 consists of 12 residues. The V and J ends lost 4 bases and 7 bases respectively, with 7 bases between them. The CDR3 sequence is CATSNKAEKLFF. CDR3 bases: TGTGCCACCAGCAATAAGGCTGAAAAACTGTTTTTT. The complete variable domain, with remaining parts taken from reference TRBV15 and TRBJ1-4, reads DAMVIQNPRYQVTQFGKPVTLSCSQTLNHNVMYWYQQKSSQAPKLLFHYYDKDFNNEADTPDNFQSRRPNTSFCFLDIRSPGLGDTAMYLCATSNKAEKLFFGSGTQLSVL.

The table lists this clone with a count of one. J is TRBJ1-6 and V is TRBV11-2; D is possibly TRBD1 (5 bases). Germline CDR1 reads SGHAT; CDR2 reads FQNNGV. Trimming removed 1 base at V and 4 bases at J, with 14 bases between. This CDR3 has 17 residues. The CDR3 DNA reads TGTGCCAGCAGCTTAGGGTATATAGGGGTATATAATTCACCCCTCCACTTT. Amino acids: CASSLGYIGVYNSPLHF.

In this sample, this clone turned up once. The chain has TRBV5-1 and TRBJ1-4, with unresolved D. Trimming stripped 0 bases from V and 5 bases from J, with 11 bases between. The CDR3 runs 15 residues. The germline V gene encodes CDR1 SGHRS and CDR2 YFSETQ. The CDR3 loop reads CASSLAEGINEKLFF. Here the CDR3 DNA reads TGCGCCAGCAGCTTGGCCGAGGGAATCAATGAAAAACTGTTTTTT.

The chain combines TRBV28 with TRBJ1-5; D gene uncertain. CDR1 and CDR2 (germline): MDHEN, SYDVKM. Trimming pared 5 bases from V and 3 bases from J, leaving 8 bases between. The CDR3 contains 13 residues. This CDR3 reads CASSRRVNQPQHF. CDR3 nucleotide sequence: TGTGCCAGCAGTAGACGGGTCAATCAGCCCCAGCATTTT.

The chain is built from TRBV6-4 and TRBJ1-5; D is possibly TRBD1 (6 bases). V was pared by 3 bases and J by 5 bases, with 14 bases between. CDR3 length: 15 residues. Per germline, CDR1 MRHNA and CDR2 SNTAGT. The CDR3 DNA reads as TGTGCCAGCAGTGAAATCCAGGGGCCCCATCAGCCCCAGCATTTT. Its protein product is CASSEIQGPHQPQHF.

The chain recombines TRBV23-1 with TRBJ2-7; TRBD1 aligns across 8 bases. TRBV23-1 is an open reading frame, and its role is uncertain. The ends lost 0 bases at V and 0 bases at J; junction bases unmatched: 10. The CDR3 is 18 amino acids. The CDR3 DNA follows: TGCGCCAGCAGTCAATCCCCCAGGGGGCAGCATTGCTCCTACGAGCAGTACTTC. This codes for CASSQSPRGQHCSYEQYF.

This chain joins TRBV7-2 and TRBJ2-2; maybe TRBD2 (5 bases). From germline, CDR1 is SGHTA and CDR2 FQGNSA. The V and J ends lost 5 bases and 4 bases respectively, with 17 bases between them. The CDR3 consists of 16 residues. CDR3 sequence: CASSLDGEASTGELFF. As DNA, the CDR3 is TGTGCCAGCAGCCTAGACGGGGAAGCGAGCACCGGGGAGCTGTTTTTT.

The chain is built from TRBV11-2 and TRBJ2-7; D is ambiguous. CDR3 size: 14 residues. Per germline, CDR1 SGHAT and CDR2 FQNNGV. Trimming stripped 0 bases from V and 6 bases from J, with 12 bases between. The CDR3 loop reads CASSLDMAAGEQYF. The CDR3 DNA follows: TGTGCCAGCAGCTTAGATATGGCCGCCGGCGAGCAGTACTTC.

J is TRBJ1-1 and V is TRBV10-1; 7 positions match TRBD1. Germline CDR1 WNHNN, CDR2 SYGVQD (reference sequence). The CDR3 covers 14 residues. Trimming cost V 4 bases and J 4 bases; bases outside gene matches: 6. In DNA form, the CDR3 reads TGCGCCAGCAGTGCAGACAGGGTCGCCACTGAAGCTTTCTTT. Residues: CASSADRVATEAFF.

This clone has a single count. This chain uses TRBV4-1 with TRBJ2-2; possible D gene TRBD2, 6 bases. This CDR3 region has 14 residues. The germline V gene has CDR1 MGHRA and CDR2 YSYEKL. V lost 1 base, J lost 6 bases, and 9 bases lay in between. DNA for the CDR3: TGCGCCAGCAGCCAAGGGGGGGTCCCCGGGGAGCTGTTTTTT. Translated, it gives CASSQGGVPGELFF.

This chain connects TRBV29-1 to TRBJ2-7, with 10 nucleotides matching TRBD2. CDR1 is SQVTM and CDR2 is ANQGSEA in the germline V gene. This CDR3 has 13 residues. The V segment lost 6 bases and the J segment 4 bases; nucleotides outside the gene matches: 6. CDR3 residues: CSVRKAGGYEQYF. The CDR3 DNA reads TGCAGCGTGCGTAAAGCGGGGGGGTACGAGCAGTACTTC.

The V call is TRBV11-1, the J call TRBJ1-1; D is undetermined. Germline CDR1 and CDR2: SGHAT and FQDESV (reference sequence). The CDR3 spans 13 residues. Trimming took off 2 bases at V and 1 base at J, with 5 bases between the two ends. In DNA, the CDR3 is TGTGCCAGCAGCTTAAAGGGGAACACTGAAGCTTTCTTT. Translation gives CASSLKGNTEAFF.